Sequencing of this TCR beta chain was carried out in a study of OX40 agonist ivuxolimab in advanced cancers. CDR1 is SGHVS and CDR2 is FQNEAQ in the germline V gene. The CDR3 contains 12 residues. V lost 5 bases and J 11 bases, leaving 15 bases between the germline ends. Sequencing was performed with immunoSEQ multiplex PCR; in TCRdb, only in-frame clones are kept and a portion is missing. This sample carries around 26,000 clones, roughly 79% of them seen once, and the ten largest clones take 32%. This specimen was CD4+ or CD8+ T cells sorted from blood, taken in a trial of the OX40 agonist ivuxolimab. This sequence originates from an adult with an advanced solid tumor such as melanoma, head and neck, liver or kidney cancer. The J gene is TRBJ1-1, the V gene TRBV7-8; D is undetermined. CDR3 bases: TGTGCCAGCAGCCACTACCAGTCAAGGGCTTTCTTT. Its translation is CASSHYQSRAFF.